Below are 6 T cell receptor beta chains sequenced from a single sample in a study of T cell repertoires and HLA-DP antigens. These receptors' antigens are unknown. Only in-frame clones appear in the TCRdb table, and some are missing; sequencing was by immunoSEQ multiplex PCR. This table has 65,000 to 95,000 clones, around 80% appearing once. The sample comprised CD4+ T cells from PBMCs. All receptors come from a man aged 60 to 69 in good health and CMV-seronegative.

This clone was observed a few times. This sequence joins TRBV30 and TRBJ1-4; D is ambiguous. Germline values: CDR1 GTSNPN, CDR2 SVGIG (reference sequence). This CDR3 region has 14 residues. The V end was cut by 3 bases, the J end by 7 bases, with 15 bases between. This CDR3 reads CAWSLRLDGEKLFF. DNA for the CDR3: TGTGCCTGGAGCCTTCGTCTGGACGGTGAAAAACTGTTTTTT.

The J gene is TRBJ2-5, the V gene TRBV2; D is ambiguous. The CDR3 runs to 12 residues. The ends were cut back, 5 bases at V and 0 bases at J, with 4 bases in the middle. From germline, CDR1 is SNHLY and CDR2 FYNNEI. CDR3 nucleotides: TGTGCCAGCAGTCGGAACCAAGAGACCCAGTACTTC. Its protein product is CASSRNQETQYF.

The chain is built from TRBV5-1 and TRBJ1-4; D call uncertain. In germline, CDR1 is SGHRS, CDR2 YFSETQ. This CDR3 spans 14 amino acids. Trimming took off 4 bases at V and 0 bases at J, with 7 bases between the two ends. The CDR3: CASSPSATNEKLFF. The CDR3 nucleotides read TGCGCCAGCAGCCCCAGTGCAACTAATGAAAAACTGTTTTTT.

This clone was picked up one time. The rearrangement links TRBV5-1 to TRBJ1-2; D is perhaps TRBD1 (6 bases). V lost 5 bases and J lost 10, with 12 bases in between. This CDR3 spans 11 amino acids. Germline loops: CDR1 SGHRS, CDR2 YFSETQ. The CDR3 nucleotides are TGCGCCAGCAGACTCGAGGGGGACTACACCTTC. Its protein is CASRLEGDYTF.

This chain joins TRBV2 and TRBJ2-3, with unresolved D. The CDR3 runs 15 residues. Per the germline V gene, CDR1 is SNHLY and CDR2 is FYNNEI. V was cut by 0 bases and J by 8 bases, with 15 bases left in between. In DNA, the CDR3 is TGTGCCAGCAGTGAAGCGCTTCGCAGTTTTGCTACGCAGTATTTT. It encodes CASSEALRSFATQYF.

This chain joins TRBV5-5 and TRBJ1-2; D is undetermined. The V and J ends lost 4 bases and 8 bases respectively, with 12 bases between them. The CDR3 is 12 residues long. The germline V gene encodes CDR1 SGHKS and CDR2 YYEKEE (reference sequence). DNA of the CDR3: TGTGCCAGCAGCCCCGAGATCTGGGGCTACACCTTC. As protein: CASSPEIWGYTF.